The clone carrying this T cell receptor beta chain was detected ten times or more. As yet, its antigen is unknown. The data were obtained in a study of T-cell memory formation after mild COVID-19. The CDR3 has 14 residues. V was cut by 2 bases and J by 1 base, with 10 bases left in between. Germline V gives CDR1 DFQATT, CDR2 SNEGSKA (reference sequence). 5'RACE, which relied on constant-segment primers, yielded TCR alpha and TCR beta cDNA libraries carrying sample barcodes and UMIs. MiXCR, run by TCRdb on the 5' RACE reads, gives a single entry per CDR3 protein. Among fewer than 350,000 distinct CDR3 sequences listed, roughly an eighth were seen once. Study findings and constraints: Pre-infection memory showed some responding clones, and this suggested that cross-reactive memory joined. Confirmation was lacking for SARS-CoV-2 specificity of second-wave clones that peaked on day 37. The CD4+ clones that contracted clustered mainly within CM and EM, and the CD8+ clones concentrated in EMRA.

The rearrangement uses TRBV20-1 and TRBJ2-3; unclear D gene. Sequencing used PBMCs or a T cell subset sorted from them (not recorded which). The source of this sequence is a man in his late teens or twenties who had mild COVID-19 (a few samples of this study predate the infection). Cell type and time point are not known. CDR3 in DNA: TGCAGTGCTAGAATTGGGTGGGGCACAGATACGCAGTATTTT. This sequence encodes CSARIGWGTDTQYF.